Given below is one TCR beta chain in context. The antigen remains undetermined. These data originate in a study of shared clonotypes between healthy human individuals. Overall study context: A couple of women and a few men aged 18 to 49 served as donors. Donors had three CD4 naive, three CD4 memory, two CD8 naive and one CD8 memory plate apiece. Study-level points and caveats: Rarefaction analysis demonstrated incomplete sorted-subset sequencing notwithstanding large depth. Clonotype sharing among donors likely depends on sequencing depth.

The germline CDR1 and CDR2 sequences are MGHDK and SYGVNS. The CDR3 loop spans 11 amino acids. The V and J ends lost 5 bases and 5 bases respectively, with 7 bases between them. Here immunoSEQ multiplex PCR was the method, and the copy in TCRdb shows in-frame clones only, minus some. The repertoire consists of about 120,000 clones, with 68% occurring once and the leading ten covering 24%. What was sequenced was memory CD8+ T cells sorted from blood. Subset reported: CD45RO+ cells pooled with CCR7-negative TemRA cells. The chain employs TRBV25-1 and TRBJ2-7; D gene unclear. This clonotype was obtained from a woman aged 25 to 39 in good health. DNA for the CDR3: TGTGCCAGCAGTCTGGGCCACGAGCAGTACTTC. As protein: CASSLGHEQYF.